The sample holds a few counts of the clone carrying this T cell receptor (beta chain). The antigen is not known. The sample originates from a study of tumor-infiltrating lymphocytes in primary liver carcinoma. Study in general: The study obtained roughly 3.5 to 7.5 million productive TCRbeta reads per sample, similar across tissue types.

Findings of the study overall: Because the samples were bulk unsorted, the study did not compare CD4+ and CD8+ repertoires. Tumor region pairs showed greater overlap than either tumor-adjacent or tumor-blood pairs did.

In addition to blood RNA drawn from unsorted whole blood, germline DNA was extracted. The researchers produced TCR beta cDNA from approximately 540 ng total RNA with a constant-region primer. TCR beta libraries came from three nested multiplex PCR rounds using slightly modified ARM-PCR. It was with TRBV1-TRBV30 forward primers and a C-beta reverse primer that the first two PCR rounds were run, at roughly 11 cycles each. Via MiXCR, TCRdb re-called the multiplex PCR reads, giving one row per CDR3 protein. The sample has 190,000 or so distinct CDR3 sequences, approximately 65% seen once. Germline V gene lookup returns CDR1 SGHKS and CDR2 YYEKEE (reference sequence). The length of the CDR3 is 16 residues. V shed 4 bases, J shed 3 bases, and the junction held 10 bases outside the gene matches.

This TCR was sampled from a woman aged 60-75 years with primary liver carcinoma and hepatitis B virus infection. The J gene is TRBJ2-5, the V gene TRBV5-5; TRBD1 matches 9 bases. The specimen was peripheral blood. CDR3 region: CASSPRGTGPEETQYF. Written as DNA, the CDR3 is TGTGCCAGCAGCCCACGAGGGACAGGGCCAGAAGAGACCCAGTACTTC.